This T cell receptor beta chain was sequenced during a study of blood T cell repertoires in COVID-19 (dated by TCRdb to the early 2020s). Turning to the overall study: The collaborator samples originated in the United States, Italy and Spain and spanned the acute and convalescent phases of COVID-19. The prospective study material was composed of cDNA or gDNA derived from T cells, B-cell-depleted T cells, or PBMCs. Subjects who had been exposed to COVID-19, were actively infected with it, or had recovered from it provided the deeply sampled blood TCRbeta repertoires that made up the dataset. A freely available public database, intended as a resource for researchers studying the immune response to SARS-CoV-2, is where the repertoires were released. The samples were drawn from two sources: the first 160 participants of the ongoing ImmuneRACE study, and 1,200 or so subjects contributed by 6 global collaborators. A de-identified subject ID, COVID-19 status, age in years and sex were almost always included in the sample metadata. Where HLA class I and class II types were available, the types were taken from metadata supplied by the sample provider, not from assay-based typing. Results and caveats for the whole study, not just this receptor: How much clinical and demographic metadata was included differed by source and by participant, and the metadata was provided uncurated.

TCRbeta CDR3 regions were amplified from genomic DNA using the immunoSEQ Assay, a bias-controlled multiplex PCR. As for how the authors treated the data: The number of nucleated cells in each sample was estimated from the amplification of reference gene primers within the assay. To quantify the absolute abundance of each unique TCRbeta CDR3 rearrangement, sequence reads were collapsed and filtered. Productive Simpson clonality was computed per sample as the square root of Simpson's diversity index over productive rearrangements. This immuneACCESS table, as held by TCRdb, lists in-frame sequences with V and J called but not all clones. Of the missing ones, under half trace to an unresolved V gene in checked studies; the others have no known cause. V and J calls and clone size are those listed in that table; D and trimming were worked out from the DNA. This sample is represented by around 230,000 clones; approximately 84% of them were singletons. The ten largest clones represent over 14% of the sample.

As regards this clone: Its antigen is still unknown. No per-base quality is available; no much larger clone lies one base away.

In the prospective study, participants were about 18 to 90 years old, resided in fewer than 25 geographic areas of the United States, and were enrolled through a virtual design. Cohort assignment in the prospective study relied on participant-reported clinical history from a screening survey and a study questionnaire. Recovered participants in ImmuneRACE Cohort 3 were defined by two consecutive negative NP/OP PCR tests, clearance by a healthcare professional, or resolution of symptoms. Mobile phlebotomists in the prospective study collected whole blood, serum and a nasopharyngeal or oropharyngeal swab from every participant. Additional blood draws and questionnaires over an approximately 2-month period could optionally be provided by prospective study participants. Before DNA extraction, prospective study blood samples were shipped either frozen or at room temperature. The CDR3 runs 11 amino acids, cysteine and phenylalanine included. Kept here is only the CDR3 DNA, which spans 33 bases and is read in frame from base 1. Relative to germline, V is 6 bases shorter and J is 6 bases shorter, with 8 bases between their ends. The CDR1 and CDR2 encoded by the germline V gene are MDHEN and SYDVKM.

This TCR came from a man between 35 and 55 years old who had recovered from COVID-19. The chain employs TRBV28 and TRBJ1-2, with the D gene uncertain. The sample consisted of PBMCs or T cells enriched from blood (not recorded which). The CDR3: CASRAENGYTF. The nucleotides read TGTGCCAGCAGGGCGGAGAATGGCTACACCTTC.